These T cell receptor beta chains were read from a single sample in a study of T-cell reconstitution after alpha-beta-depleted transplantation in children. MiXCR, applied by TCRdb to the PCR reads, yields one record per CDR3 protein. The sample yields just under 150,000 distinct CDR3 sequences, about 9% seen once. Sequencing was performed on PBMCs, mostly from graft donor cells, taken 180 days after TCRalphabeta/CD19-depleted stem cell transplant. The receptors stem from a female patient younger than 10 who had a stem cell transplant for congenital amegakaryocytic thrombocytopenia, so the T cells may come from the graft donor. Each CDR3 is given with its conserved first and last residue. The D gene is left open where the match is weak. A row's size may be missing; if present it is once, few, many or a size class.

TRBV20-1,.,.,TRBJ2-3,TGCAGTGCTAGACTCGAGACTAGACGCGCAGATACGCAGTATTTT,CSARLETRRADTQYF
TRBV20-1,.,TRBD1,TRBJ1-5,TGCAGTGCTATGGGCAGGGGGCGTGTTAATCAGCCCCAGCATTTT,CSAMGRGRVNQPQHF
TRBV10-3,.,.,TRBJ2-1,TGTGCCATCAGTGATGGTAATGAGCAGTTCTTC,CAISDGNEQFF
TRBV28,many,.,TRBJ1-4,TGTGCCAGCAGTTGGGGTAGAAATGAAAAACTGTTTTTT,CASSWGRNEKLFF
TRBV28,few,.,TRBJ2-7,TGTGCCAGCAGTTTATCGACAATAGACGCTTCCTACGAGCAGTACTTC,CASSLSTIDASYEQYF
TRBV27,few,.,TRBJ2-6,TGTGCCAGCAGTTCCTTAGCGAAGGGTTCTGGGGCCAACGTCCTGACTTTC,CASSSLAKGSGANVLTF
TRBV27,.,TRBD1,TRBJ2-7,TGTGCCAGCAGCCTACTTACCGGGACAGTTCACGAGCAGTACTTC,CASSLLTGTVHEQYF
TRBV7-9,few,.,TRBJ1-1,TGTGCCAGCAGCTCATTATTTGTCAGGGGAAGCACTGAAGCTTTCTTT,CASSSLFVRGSTEAFF
TRBV12-3/TRBV12-4,.,.,TRBJ1-5,TGTGCCAGCAGTTTAATCGGGGGGGGCGGGCGCAATCAGCCCCAGCATTTT,CASSLIGGGGRNQPQHF
TRBV9,many,.,TRBJ1-2,TGTGCCAGCAGCGTAGGGCGGGAGTTAGCTAACTATGGCTACACCTTC,CASSVGRELANYGYTF
TRBV9,many,TRBD2,TRBJ2-1,TGTGCCAGCAGCGTAGCTGGGTGGTTAGCGGGAGTTGCCAATGAGCAGTTCTTC,CASSVAGWLAGVANEQFF
TRBV7-2,.,.,TRBJ1-1,TGTGCCAGCAGATCCAAGGGTTCGGGCAGTCGGGTTGGAGCTTTCTTT,CASRSKGSGSRVGAFF
TRBV5-1,.,TRBD1,TRBJ2-1,TGCGCCAGCAGCTTTCAGGGGGAGTACAATGAGCAGTTCTTC,CASSFQGEYNEQFF
TRBV4-1,.,TRBD1,TRBJ1-5,TGCGCCAGCAGCCACCCATCAGGGGGGTTTAGCAATCAGCCCCAGCATTTT,CASSHPSGGFSNQPQHF
TRBV3-1,many,TRBD1,TRBJ2-5,TGTGCCAGCAGCACCCGCAGGGGGCGCCAAGAGACCCAGTACTTC,CASSTRRGRQETQYF
TRBV5-5,many,.,TRBJ1-1,TGTGCCAGCAGCCCCGCCCCCTTGACCACTGAAGCTTTCTTT,CASSPAPLTTEAFF
TRBV24-1,many,TRBD2,TRBJ2-1,TGTGCCACCGGGGGTGGCGGGGGGGCTCGAGAGCAGTTCTTC,CATGGGGGAREQFF
TRBV3-1,.,.,TRBJ1-4,TGTGCCAGCAGCCAAGTAAGCGGCCAGGGGTATGAAAAACTGTTTTTT,CASSQVSGQGYEKLFF
TRBV20-1,many,.,TRBJ2-7,TGCAGTGCTAGGCCGTTTTCGGGGCTCTACGAGCAGTACTTC,CSARPFSGLYEQYF
TRBV20-1,few,.,TRBJ1-5,TGCAGTGCTAGTTCGGGGGGACGTCAGCCCCAGCATTTT,CSASSGGRQPQHF
TRBV29-1,many,.,TRBJ1-5,TGCAGCGTTGAAACCAGCGATGATCAGCCCCAGCATTTT,CSVETSDDQPQHF
TRBV5-1,many,.,TRBJ2-3,TGCGCCAGCAGCTTTACGGGCGGACCCACAGATACGCAGTATTTT,CASSFTGGPTDTQYF
TRBV5-1,many,.,TRBJ1-1,TGCGCCAGCAGCTTGGTTGCAGGCTTTGACACTGAAGCTTTCTTT,CASSLVAGFDTEAFF
TRBV5-1,few,.,TRBJ2-1,TGCGCCAGCAGCTTGTCTGAGAGTAGGGTCGGCAATGAGCAGTTCTTC,CASSLSESRVGNEQFF
TRBV3-1,.,TRBD2,TRBJ2-4,TGTGCCACCAGCCAGGCGGCTAGCGGGGGGCCCAAGGACATTCAGTACTTC,CATSQAASGGPKDIQYF
TRBV4-2,.,.,TRBJ2-7,TGTGCCAGCAGCCCCGGGCCACTCTCCTACGAGCAGTACTTC,CASSPGPLSYEQYF
TRBV5-5,many,.,TRBJ2-1,TGTGCCAGCAATTCGGGACAAGTCAATGAGCAGTTCTTC,CASNSGQVNEQFF
TRBV6-5,many,TRBD2,TRBJ2-3,TGTGCCAGCAGTTTAACTAGCGGGAGGGGGACAGATACGCAGTATTTT,CASSLTSGRGTDTQYF